This TCR beta chain was retrieved from a study of blood T cell repertoires in COVID-19. Overall study: Specimens from acute and convalescent COVID-19 originated in the United States, Italy and Spain. T cells, B-cell-depleted T cells, or PBMCs provided the cDNA or gDNA that served as material.

The CDR3 runs to 15 residues. Per the germline V gene, CDR1 is SGHRS and CDR2 is YFSETQ. With 2 bases removed from V and 3 bases from J, the gap between germline ends came to 11 bases. In the study's own analysis: Nucleated cell counts were estimated from reference gene primer amplification. TCRdb's table, derived via immunoSEQ multiplex PCR, lists solely in-frame clones and lacks some. V, J and clone size were drawn from that table, and D and trimming were deduced from the DNA. The table includes about 99,000 clones, less than 90% detected once. The sequencing input was peripheral blood. The chain uses TRBV5-1 and TRBJ2-2, with a tentative D call TRBD1 (6 bases). The clonotype was recovered from an older man with active or convalescent COVID-19. DNA for the CDR3: TGCGCCAGCAGCTTAGATACAGGGTACACCGGGGAGCTGTTTTTT. Translating it yields CASSLDTGYTGELFF.